What follows describes a single T cell receptor (beta chain). Germline V gene lookup returns CDR1 SEHNR and CDR2 FQNEAQ (reference sequence). Trimming cost V 5 bases and J 3 bases; bases outside gene matches: 13. CDR3 length equals 17 residues. The data belong to a study of blood T cells in healthy people across ages. Together with a sample-barcoded 5' primer, a J-beta primer mix was included in a second PCR lasting roughly 6 to 12 cycles. In TCRdb, the 5' RACE reads were re-called with MiXCR into one record per CDR3 protein. The profile shows 1,300,000 or so distinct CDR3 sequences, approximately 60% of them singletons.

Sequenced sample: blood. V and J are TRBV7-9 and TRBJ1-2; 9 nucleotides line up with TRBD1. This TCR derives from a young man in good health. The CDR3 DNA follows: TGTGCCAGCAGCGCCAGGGCAGCGGGACAGGGCTACTATGGCTACACCTTC. Encoded protein: CASSARAAGQGYYGYTF.